The sequence of this T cell receptor (beta chain) was determined in a study of CXCR3-negative and CXCR3-positive naive CD8 T cells. Regarding the study as a whole: TRB CDR3s of CXCR3-positive naive cells were more hydrophobic than those of CXCR3-negative naive cells. Naive subsets were similarly diverse, while memory CD8+ repertoires were much less diverse. Most assays used freshly isolated PBMCs, as cryopreservation partially reduced CXCR3. Naive CXCR3-negative and CXCR3-positive cells had similar TRBV-TRBJ usage; memory differed.

Concerning this clonotype: Its antigen is not identified.

TRB cDNA libraries were made by UMI-labeled 5' RACE. TCRdb re-called the 5' RACE reads and shows each CDR3 protein once, DNA omitted. This repertoire includes some 54,000 distinct CDR3 sequences. CDR3 length equals 14 residues. Germline lookup yields CDR1 MNHNY and CDR2 SVGAGI (reference sequence). The source is a human donor in good health. Some clones in this sample may be carry-over from other donors' samples. Sequencing was done on a sample of naive CXCR3+ CD8+ T cells from blood. The subset was: CD45RO-CCR7+CD27+CD95- naive CD8+ T cells expressing CXCR3 (TNR3+). The rearrangement links TRBV6-6 to TRBJ1-5. CDR3 in amino acids: CASSYSGEYQPQHF.